These T cell receptor beta chains were read from a single sample in a study of human T cells and chemical hapten exposure. MiXCR, run by TCRdb on the 5' RACE reads, gives a single entry per CDR3 protein. This table has tens of thousands of distinct CDR3 sequences, more than 7% appearing once. Receptor source: a male donor in good health. The CDR3 runs from the conserved cysteine through the conserved F or W. A D gene is named only where the DNA matches it firmly. Clone sizes are given selectively: once, few, many, or a class where the clone is expanded.

>TRBD1|TRBV14|few|TRBJ2-7|12
CASSRQGTEQYF
>TRBD1|TRBV25-1|many|TRBJ2-1|14
CASEGQGAVNEQFF
>-|TRBV5-1|-|TRBJ2-7|14
CASSPRGESYEQYF
>-|TRBV5-4|-|TRBJ1-1|13
CASSFGGDREAFF
>TRBD1|TRBV5-1|few|TRBJ1-1|15
CASSLQGTANTEAFF
>-|TRBV6-6|-|TRBJ1-5|14
CASSTQGGDQPQHF
>-|TRBV7-2|many|TRBJ2-3|14
CASSLDSRADTQYF
>TRBD1|TRBV5-1|many|TRBJ1-2|15
CASSSGQGINYGYTF
>-|TRBV5-1|many|TRBJ2-1|15
CASSSQPGTSDEQFF
>-|TRBV7-9|-|TRBJ2-7|13
CASSPGTPYEQYF
>-|TRBV29-1|many|TRBJ1-2|14
CSVGQTGQNYGYTF
>-|TRBV12-3/TRBV12-4|few|TRBJ2-3|15
CASSFFQGITDTQYF
>-|TRBV7-2|many|TRBJ2-7|16
CASSPDWTRGAYEQYF
>TRBD1|TRBV7-2|few|TRBJ1-5|19
CASSLSTGTGVEVYQPQHF
>TRBD1|TRBV12-3/TRBV12-4|few|TRBJ1-5|14
CASSPDRTNQPQHF
>-|TRBV10-3|many|TRBJ2-3|16
CAISESKQLGRDTQYF
>-|TRBV6-1|many|TRBJ1-5|17
CASTKENYRVGNQPQHF
>-|TRBV7-2|-|TRBJ2-4|15
CASSPHPGYLGIQYF
>-|TRBV7-9|many|TRBJ2-7|12
CASSPGVHEQYF
>-|TRBV12-3/TRBV12-4|-|TRBJ1-2|12
CASSQTVYGYTF
>-|TRBV25-1|few|TRBJ1-2|13
CASRPDSSYGYTF
>TRBD1|TRBV5-1|many|TRBJ2-2|16
CASSEGTGGNTGELFF
>TRBD1|TRBV6-5|-|TRBJ2-1|17
CASSSHQGAGLDNEQFF
>TRBD1|TRBV9|-|TRBJ2-1|13
CASSVAGGNEQFF
>TRBD1|TRBV4-1|many|TRBJ2-1|16
CASSQDLGQGLNEQFF
>-|TRBV6-2/TRBV6-3|-|TRBJ1-1|13
CASSYPAGSEAFF
>TRBD1|TRBV12-3/TRBV12-4|few|TRBJ2-6|19
CASSHRRTGGGSGANVLTF
>TRBD1|TRBV28|few|TRBJ2-7|16
CASVSLTRTGSYEQYF
>-|TRBV5-1|many|TRBJ2-1|16
CASSSSGTFSYNEQFF
>-|TRBV4-3|few|TRBJ1-3|16
CASSQDGADSGNTIYF
>TRBD1|TRBV12-3/TRBV12-4|few|TRBJ1-3|17
CASGSRQGRYAGNTIYF
>TRBD1|TRBV20-1|medium-sized|TRBJ1-2|14
CSARPGQVSYGYTF
>-|TRBV5-1|many|TRBJ2-3|17
CASSLDSDLYPTDTQYF
>-|TRBV5-1|few|TRBJ2-6|15
CASSLTGIGANVLTF
>TRBD1|TRBV6-2/TRBV6-3|many|TRBJ1-1|16
CASSYLRGLMNTEAFF
>TRBD1|TRBV14|few|TRBJ2-3|15
CASHRAGTGSWTQYF
>-|TRBV21-1|few|TRBJ2-3|19
CASSPMGLAGGRGIDTQYF
>-|TRBV7-2|few|TRBJ2-2|14
CASSRQSLTGELFF
>-|TRBV4-1|-|TRBJ1-1|13
CASSLLPGAEAFF
>-|TRBV6-2/TRBV6-3|-|TRBJ1-1|14
CASSYLGGDTEAFF
>-|TRBV6-5|-|TRBJ1-2|16
CASSPESTGSNYGYTF
>-|TRBV29-1|-|TRBJ2-5|15
CSVEDQAAPEETQYF
>-|TRBV7-9|many|TRBJ2-7|14
CASSILTASYEQYF
>TRBD1|TRBV12-3/TRBV12-4|many|TRBJ1-5|20
CASSLALPGRGLYSNQPQHF
>TRBD2|TRBV10-3|many|TRBJ2-3|18
CAIGRASGIPLSTDTQYF
>TRBD2|TRBV6-5|-|TRBJ2-3|14
CASSRTSGTDTQYF